The rows below give T cell receptor beta chains drawn from one sample of a study of T cell responses to AZD1222 COVID-19 vaccine. Sequenced by immunoSEQ multiplex PCR; TCRdb stores in-frame clones only, minus some. The repertoire holds 110,000 to 150,000 clones, with 92% as singletons. The material sequenced was peripheral blood, taken on day 0 of AZD1222 vaccination. The source is an adult in good health. CDR3s include the opening cysteine and the closing phenylalanine or tryptophan. Each record gives: J gene, V gene, clone size, D gene, CDR3 DNA, CDR3 protein. The D gene is left open where the match is weak. Expanded clones get a size class; other rows say once, few or many, or leave the size out.

j_call: TRBJ2-7; v_call: TRBV6-5; clone_size: .; d_call: TRBD2; cdr3_nt: TGTGCCAGCAGTCCAGTTGCGGGGGACTACGAGCAGTACTTC; cdr3_aa: CASSPVAGDYEQYF
j_call: TRBJ1-1; v_call: TRBV6-4; clone_size: .; d_call: TRBD1; cdr3_nt: TGTGCCAGCAGTGAATTTAAGGGGACAGGGATGGCTTTCTTT; cdr3_aa: CASSEFKGTGMAFF
j_call: TRBJ2-3; v_call: TRBV11-1; clone_size: .; d_call: .; cdr3_nt: TGTGCCAGCAGCACCAGGACAGAGGATGATACGCAGTATTTT; cdr3_aa: CASSTRTEDDTQYF
j_call: TRBJ2-3; v_call: TRBV30; clone_size: .; d_call: TRBD2; cdr3_nt: TGTGCCTGGAGTCGAACGGGAGGGGGAGATACGCAGTATTTT; cdr3_aa: CAWSRTGGGDTQYF
j_call: TRBJ2-2; v_call: TRBV28; clone_size: .; d_call: .; cdr3_nt: TGTGCCAGCAGTTATAGGGGGACCGGGGAGCTGTTTTTT; cdr3_aa: CASSYRGTGELFF
j_call: TRBJ1-1; v_call: TRBV30; clone_size: .; d_call: .; cdr3_nt: TGTGCCTGGAGTCCGGGACATTCGAACACTGAAGCTTTCTTT; cdr3_aa: CAWSPGHSNTEAFF
j_call: TRBJ2-1; v_call: TRBV11-2; clone_size: .; d_call: .; cdr3_nt: TGTGCCAGCAGCTCCCGGACAGTTTTGAATGAGCAGTTCTTC; cdr3_aa: CASSSRTVLNEQFF
j_call: TRBJ2-1; v_call: TRBV5-1; clone_size: once; d_call: .; cdr3_nt: TGCGCCAGCAGTCCAGGGTTAGGTGATCCCAATGAGCAGTTCTTC; cdr3_aa: CASSPGLGDPNEQFF
j_call: TRBJ1-5; v_call: TRBV19; clone_size: .; d_call: .; cdr3_nt: TGTGCCAGTACCCCGGGGCCAGGGGTCAATCAGCCCCAGCATTTT; cdr3_aa: CASTPGPGVNQPQHF
j_call: TRBJ2-3; v_call: TRBV19; clone_size: .; d_call: .; cdr3_nt: TGTGCCAGTAGGGTGGGGAGCACAGATACGCAGTATTTT; cdr3_aa: CASRVGSTDTQYF
j_call: TRBJ1-2; v_call: TRBV15; clone_size: .; d_call: .; cdr3_nt: TGTGCCACCAGCAGAGAGTACAGTAACTATGGCTACACCTTC; cdr3_aa: CATSREYSNYGYTF
j_call: TRBJ2-1; v_call: TRBV11-1; clone_size: .; d_call: TRBD2; cdr3_nt: TGTGCCAGCAGCGAACTAGCGGGAGGAAAGTACAATGAGCAGTTCTTC; cdr3_aa: CASSELAGGKYNEQFF
j_call: TRBJ1-2; v_call: TRBV6-5; clone_size: .; d_call: .; cdr3_nt: TGTGCCAGCAGTTACGATGGGGACCTCTATGGCTACACCTTC; cdr3_aa: CASSYDGDLYGYTF
j_call: TRBJ2-7; v_call: TRBV9; clone_size: once; d_call: TRBD1; cdr3_nt: TGTGCCAGCAGCGTAGGGGACAGGGACTACGAGCAGTACTTC; cdr3_aa: CASSVGDRDYEQYF
j_call: TRBJ2-7; v_call: TRBV6-5; clone_size: once; d_call: TRBD2; cdr3_nt: TGTGCCAGCAGTCCCCGAGGAGCGGGAGCTGTCGAGCAGTACTTC; cdr3_aa: CASSPRGAGAVEQYF
j_call: TRBJ2-5; v_call: TRBV4-3; clone_size: .; d_call: .; cdr3_nt: TGCGCCAGCAGCCGGGGGATCCAAGAGACCCAGTACTTC; cdr3_aa: CASSRGIQETQYF
j_call: TRBJ2-3; v_call: TRBV9; clone_size: .; d_call: .; cdr3_nt: TGTGCCAGCAGCGTAGAAGGACGTCCAAGCACAGATACGCAGTATTTT; cdr3_aa: CASSVEGRPSTDTQYF
j_call: TRBJ2-2; v_call: TRBV30; clone_size: .; d_call: .; cdr3_nt: TGTGCCTGGAGTGCACTCTCCCGGACAGTGAACACCGGGGAGCTGTTTTTT; cdr3_aa: CAWSALSRTVNTGELFF
j_call: TRBJ2-1; v_call: TRBV9; clone_size: .; d_call: .; cdr3_nt: TGTGCCAGCAGCGCGTATCTGGCATCCTACAATGAGCAGTTCTTC; cdr3_aa: CASSAYLASYNEQFF
j_call: TRBJ2-5; v_call: TRBV4-3; clone_size: .; d_call: .; cdr3_nt: TGCGCCAGCAGCCACGAACAGGGTGGGGGAGAGACCCAGTACTTC; cdr3_aa: CASSHEQGGGETQYF
j_call: TRBJ2-1; v_call: TRBV5-1; clone_size: .; d_call: .; cdr3_nt: TGCGCCAGCAGCGAGGGACCGACGGGTGAGCAGTTCTTC; cdr3_aa: CASSEGPTGEQFF
j_call: TRBJ1-4; v_call: TRBV19; clone_size: .; d_call: TRBD1; cdr3_nt: TGTGCCAGTAGTTTCGGGACAGGGGCTGAAAAACTGTTTTTT; cdr3_aa: CASSFGTGAEKLFF
j_call: TRBJ1-1; v_call: TRBV19; clone_size: .; d_call: TRBD1; cdr3_nt: TGTGCCAGTATGAGAGGGGGCGGTGAAGCTTTCTTT; cdr3_aa: CASMRGGGEAFF
j_call: TRBJ2-3; v_call: TRBV5-4; clone_size: .; d_call: TRBD2; cdr3_nt: TGTGCCAGCAGCTCTAGCGGGAGGGCCACAGATACGCAGTATTTT; cdr3_aa: CASSSSGRATDTQYF
j_call: TRBJ2-3; v_call: TRBV13; clone_size: .; d_call: .; cdr3_nt: TGTGCCAGCAGCTTTCGGGGCAGCTCCTTCTCCACAGATACGCAGTATTTT; cdr3_aa: CASSFRGSSFSTDTQYF
j_call: TRBJ2-7; v_call: TRBV5-6; clone_size: .; d_call: .; cdr3_nt: TGTGCCAGCAGCTTGAATAACGATTTAGGGCAGTACTTC; cdr3_aa: CASSLNNDLGQYF
j_call: TRBJ2-1; v_call: TRBV5-5; clone_size: .; d_call: .; cdr3_nt: TGTGCCAGCAGCCCCGATGGATACAATGAGCAGTTCTTC; cdr3_aa: CASSPDGYNEQFF
j_call: TRBJ2-2; v_call: TRBV6-2/TRBV6-3; clone_size: .; d_call: TRBD1; cdr3_nt: TGTGCCAGCAGTTCGGACAGGGGATACACCGGGGAGCTGTTTTTT; cdr3_aa: CASSSDRGYTGELFF
j_call: TRBJ1-3; v_call: TRBV5-1; clone_size: .; d_call: .; cdr3_nt: TGCGCCAGCAGCCTAGTTGGGGGGTCGTCTGGAAACACCATATATTTT; cdr3_aa: CASSLVGGSSGNTIYF
j_call: TRBJ2-1; v_call: TRBV24-1; clone_size: .; d_call: TRBD1; cdr3_nt: TGTGCCACCAGTGATTTGTACACAGGGGCGAATGAGCAGTTCTTC; cdr3_aa: CATSDLYTGANEQFF
j_call: TRBJ2-1; v_call: TRBV7-2; clone_size: .; d_call: .; cdr3_nt: TGTGCCAGCAGCTTAGCGCTGAGTTCCAATGAGCAGTTCTTC; cdr3_aa: CASSLALSSNEQFF
j_call: TRBJ1-5; v_call: TRBV9; clone_size: .; d_call: TRBD1; cdr3_nt: TGTGCCAGCAGCGGCTACCGGGACAGATATAGCAATCAGCCCCAGCATTTT; cdr3_aa: CASSGYRDRYSNQPQHF
j_call: TRBJ2-2; v_call: TRBV7-3; clone_size: .; d_call: .; cdr3_nt: TGTGCCAGCAGCCCAACTAGGACCGGGGAGCTGTTTTTT; cdr3_aa: CASSPTRTGELFF
j_call: TRBJ1-2; v_call: TRBV9; clone_size: .; d_call: .; cdr3_nt: TGTGCCAGCAGCGTATCGTCCCCCGCCAGAGGCTACACCTTC; cdr3_aa: CASSVSSPARGYTF
j_call: TRBJ2-1; v_call: TRBV18; clone_size: .; d_call: .; cdr3_nt: TGTGCCAGCTCACCACCGAGTGGCACGGGATCAAACTACAATGAGCAGTTCTTC; cdr3_aa: CASSPPSGTGSNYNEQFF
j_call: TRBJ2-2; v_call: TRBV10-3; clone_size: .; d_call: TRBD2; cdr3_nt: TGTGCCATCAGTGAGAGGTTCCGGCCCAGCGGGGACACCGGGGAGCTGTTTTTT; cdr3_aa: CAISERFRPSGDTGELFF
j_call: TRBJ2-7; v_call: TRBV6-5; clone_size: .; d_call: .; cdr3_nt: TGTGCCAGCAGCTCCGGGACGGCGGCGGAAGAGCAGTACTTC; cdr3_aa: CASSSGTAAEEQYF
j_call: TRBJ1-1; v_call: TRBV18; clone_size: .; d_call: .; cdr3_nt: TGTGCCACCCATGCGGGCACTGAAGCTTTCTTT; cdr3_aa: CATHAGTEAFF
j_call: TRBJ1-4; v_call: TRBV7-2; clone_size: .; d_call: TRBD1; cdr3_nt: TGTGCCAGCAGCTCGGGACAGTATAATGAAAAACTGTTTTTT; cdr3_aa: CASSSGQYNEKLFF
j_call: TRBJ1-4; v_call: TRBV19; clone_size: once; d_call: .; cdr3_nt: TGTGCCAGTAGTACCCGGACACAAGCAACTAATGAAAAACTGTTTTTT; cdr3_aa: CASSTRTQATNEKLFF
j_call: TRBJ2-7; v_call: TRBV27; clone_size: .; d_call: TRBD1; cdr3_nt: TGTGCCAGCAACTCAAGACAGGGATGGGGCGAGCAGTACTTC; cdr3_aa: CASNSRQGWGEQYF
j_call: TRBJ2-7; v_call: TRBV29-1; clone_size: .; d_call: TRBD2; cdr3_nt: TGCAGCGTAGCGGGGTCCGACGAGCAGTACTTC; cdr3_aa: CSVAGSDEQYF
j_call: TRBJ2-1; v_call: TRBV27; clone_size: .; d_call: .; cdr3_nt: TGTGCCAGCAGTCTTATAGGGTCCACCGAGCAGTTCTTC; cdr3_aa: CASSLIGSTEQFF
j_call: TRBJ2-3; v_call: TRBV14; clone_size: .; d_call: .; cdr3_nt: TGTGCCAGCAGCCCTTGGGGAGATACGCAGTATTTT; cdr3_aa: CASSPWGDTQYF
j_call: TRBJ2-1; v_call: TRBV6-5; clone_size: .; d_call: .; cdr3_nt: TGTGCCAGCAGTTACAGGGGGAAGCACAATGAGCAGTTCTTC; cdr3_aa: CASSYRGKHNEQFF
j_call: TRBJ2-1; v_call: TRBV4-1; clone_size: .; d_call: TRBD2; cdr3_nt: TGCGCCAGCAGCCAATTAGCGGGAGGGTACAATGAGCAGTTCTTC; cdr3_aa: CASSQLAGGYNEQFF
j_call: TRBJ2-2; v_call: TRBV6-5; clone_size: .; d_call: .; cdr3_nt: TGTGCCAGCAGTTACCGTTCGGCCGTGAACACCGGGGAGCTGTTTTTT; cdr3_aa: CASSYRSAVNTGELFF
j_call: TRBJ1-3; v_call: TRBV27; clone_size: .; d_call: .; cdr3_nt: TGTGCCAGCAGTTTATTTCGCCTTGGGGTTGGTCGAGAAGGGGAAATTGGAAACACCATATATTTT; cdr3_aa: CASSLFRLGVGREGEIGNTIYF
j_call: TRBJ2-3; v_call: TRBV9; clone_size: .; d_call: TRBD2; cdr3_nt: TGTGCCAGCAGCGTTTCTAGCGGGAGGGGGGTGAGCACAGATACGCAGTATTTT; cdr3_aa: CASSVSSGRGVSTDTQYF
j_call: TRBJ1-5; v_call: TRBV2; clone_size: once; d_call: TRBD1; cdr3_nt: TGTGCCAGCAGTGAAAGGGACAGGGTCGTTGGCAATCAGCCCCAGCATTTT; cdr3_aa: CASSERDRVVGNQPQHF
j_call: TRBJ2-5; v_call: TRBV11-2; clone_size: .; d_call: .; cdr3_nt: TGTGCCAGCAGCCCCGGTACGGGACACCAAGAGACCCAGTACTTC; cdr3_aa: CASSPGTGHQETQYF
j_call: TRBJ2-5; v_call: TRBV6-2/TRBV6-3; clone_size: .; d_call: .; cdr3_nt: TGTGCCAGCAGTTACCCTGACCCATTGCTCAACTTC; cdr3_aa: CASSYPDPLLNF
j_call: TRBJ1-1; v_call: TRBV5-1; clone_size: .; d_call: .; cdr3_nt: TGCGCCAGCAGCTTGGATAGGGCCGATGAAGCTTTCTTT; cdr3_aa: CASSLDRADEAFF
j_call: TRBJ1-5; v_call: TRBV10-1; clone_size: .; d_call: TRBD1; cdr3_nt: TGCGCCAGCCGACAGGGGGTTGGGGATCAGCCCCAGCATTTT; cdr3_aa: CASRQGVGDQPQHF
j_call: TRBJ1-2; v_call: TRBV24-1; clone_size: .; d_call: .; cdr3_nt: TGTGCCACCAGTGACCGCCGGGGAGGCTCTCCCTATGGCTACACCTTC; cdr3_aa: CATSDRRGGSPYGYTF
j_call: TRBJ2-7; v_call: TRBV15; clone_size: .; d_call: .; cdr3_nt: TGTGCCACCAGCAGAATCTCAGGGACTGAGCAGTACTTC; cdr3_aa: CATSRISGTEQYF
j_call: TRBJ2-5; v_call: TRBV27; clone_size: .; d_call: .; cdr3_nt: TGTGCCAGCAGTTTATCGAGAGGGTTCCAAGAGACCCAGTACTTC; cdr3_aa: CASSLSRGFQETQYF
j_call: TRBJ1-5; v_call: TRBV7-2; clone_size: .; d_call: .; cdr3_nt: TGTGCCAGCAGCTTATACTCCGGTCAGCCCCAGCATTTT; cdr3_aa: CASSLYSGQPQHF
j_call: TRBJ2-3; v_call: TRBV7-2; clone_size: .; d_call: TRBD2; cdr3_nt: TGTGCCAGCAGCATAGAGTATCTAGCGGGAGAACGCACAGATACGCAGTATTTT; cdr3_aa: CASSIEYLAGERTDTQYF
j_call: TRBJ2-7; v_call: TRBV15; clone_size: .; d_call: .; cdr3_nt: TGTGCCACCAGCAGAGATTCTGGGGGGAACTACGAGCAGTACTTC; cdr3_aa: CATSRDSGGNYEQYF